Listed here are 15 T cell receptor beta chains from one sample, sequenced in a study of CD8 T cells in Susac syndrome. It was with random hexamers that roughly 0.45 to 1 ug RNA was reverse transcribed. TCRdb used MiXCR to reprocess the immunoSEQ multiplex PCR reads, holding one entry per CDR3 protein. The data show under 200,000 distinct CDR3 sequences, with 93% seen just once and 0.1% held by the top ten. The sample comprised CD4+ T cells from PBMCs. The receptors were gathered from a human donor in good health.

CDR3 DNA sequence: TGTGCCAGCAGCTTGGGGGACAGGGTCTTGGGCACTGAAGCTTTCTTT. Amino acids: CASSLGDRVLGTEAFF. The chain is built from TRBV5-6 and TRBJ1-1; 9 nucleotides line up with TRBD1. The J segment lost 4 bases and the V segment lost 0 bases, leaving 7 bases of the junction unmatched. The CDR3 has 16 amino acids. CDR1 is SGHDT and CDR2 is YYEEEE in the germline V gene.

This sequence joins TRBV20-1 and TRBJ2-7, with 7 bases that match TRBD1. After removal of 1 base from V and 7 bases from J, the junction contained 10 bases not matched to a gene. Germline lookup yields CDR1 DFQATT and CDR2 SNEGSKA (reference sequence). The CDR3 has 14 residues. CDR3 sequence reads: CSARVGTARQEQYF. CDR3 DNA sequence: TGCAGTGCTAGAGTCGGGACAGCTCGGCAAGAGCAGTACTTC.

The chain has TRBV5-1 and TRBJ2-5, with 10 positions matching TRBD2. Per germline, CDR1 SGHRS and CDR2 YFSETQ. The CDR3 is 14 residues long. J was trimmed by 4 bases and V by 4 bases; bases with no gene match: 4. The CDR3 protein is CASSEGLARETQYF. The CDR3 DNA is TGCGCCAGCAGCGAGGGACTAGCGCGAGAGACCCAGTACTTC.

The table lists this clonotype with a count of one. The V gene is TRBV2, the J gene TRBJ1-3; D remains ambiguous. This CDR3 is built from 13 residues. Trimming pared 2 bases from V and 2 bases from J, leaving 4 bases between. CDR1 and CDR2 (germline): SNHLY, FYNNEI. In nucleotides, the CDR3 is TGTGCCAGCAGTGAACGGACTGGAAACACCATATATTTT. Encoded protein: CASSERTGNTIYF.

V usage is TRBV10-3 and J usage is TRBJ1-1; D may be TRBD1 (5 bases). CDR1 ENHRY and CDR2 SYGVKD come from the germline V gene. Trimming shortened V by 0 bases and J by 4 bases, and 12 bases separated the two germline ends. The CDR3 extends over 15 amino acids. For the CDR3, the DNA is TGTGCCATCAGTGAGTCTACAGGTCTGGGCACTGAAGCTTTCTTT. Its translation: CAISESTGLGTEAFF.

The rearrangement uses TRBV7-8 and TRBJ1-1; the D gene is possibly TRBD1 (5 bases). Germline CDR1 SGHVS, CDR2 FQNEAQ. V lost 2 bases and J 4 bases, leaving 11 bases between the germline ends. This CDR3 contains 14 residues. For the CDR3, the DNA is TGTGCCAGCAGCTTAAAGGTTCAGGGCACTGAAGCTTTCTTT. Its protein is CASSLKVQGTEAFF. Drawing the rest from reference TRBV7-8 and TRBJ1-1, the complete variable domain is GAGVSQSPRYKVAKRGQDVALRCDPISGHVSLFWYQQALGQGPEFLTYFQNEAQLDKSGLPSDRFFAERPEGSVSTLKIQRTQQEDSAVYLCASSLKVQGTEAFFGQGTRLTVV.

V and J are TRBV4-1 and TRBJ1-2; tentatively, D is TRBD1 (5 bases). Germline V CDR1 and CDR2: MGHRA, YSYEKL. This CDR3 has 17 residues. The ends were cut back, 2 bases at V and 2 bases at J, with 18 bases in the middle. The CDR3 bases are TGCGCCAGCAGCCAAACCCCGACAGTAAAGTCAAACTATGGCTACACCTTC. The encoded protein is CASSQTPTVKSNYGYTF.

This chain links TRBV5-1 with TRBJ1-2, with 10 bases aligning to TRBD1. CDR3 length equals 15 residues. Germline assignment: CDR1 SGHRS and CDR2 YFSETQ. V lost 4 bases and J lost 8; bases outside the gene matches: 11. CDR3 DNA: TGCGCCAGCAGCGGGACAGGGGTAGAAGGTCGGGGCTACACCTTC. Its translation is CASSGTGVEGRGYTF.

V gene TRBV13 combines with J gene TRBJ2-7; D is perhaps TRBD1 (5 bases). CDR1 is PRHDT, CDR2 FYEKMQ, per germline (reference sequence). The length of the CDR3 is 13 residues. V lost 1 base, J lost 4 bases, and 8 bases lay in between. The CDR3 reads CASSLAGKYEQYV. The CDR3 DNA reads TGTGCCAGCAGCTTAGCAGGGAAGTACGAGCAGTACGTC.

This sequence joins TRBV6-5 and TRBJ2-3; 7 bases line up with TRBD1. The CDR3 runs to 14 residues. Germline lookup yields CDR1 MNHEY and CDR2 SVGAGI. After removal of 6 bases from V and 3 bases from J, the junction contained 6 bases not matched to a gene. The CDR3 sequence: CASSRRQGTDTQYF. Here the CDR3 DNA reads TGTGCCAGCAGCCGTCGACAGGGAACAGATACGCAGTATTTT.

The CDR3 DNA follows: TGTGCCAGCAGCTTTACCGGGACAGGCTCGCTGTTTTTT. Translating gives CASSFTGTGSLFF. V gene TRBV7-9 combines with J gene TRBJ2-2; 8 bases match TRBD1. Trimming cost V 3 bases and J 13 bases; bases outside gene matches: 7. Germline lookup yields CDR1 SEHNR and CDR2 FQNEAQ (reference sequence). There are 13 residues in the CDR3.

The genes are TRBV20-1 and TRBJ2-5; 12 bases align to TRBD2. CDR3 length equals 15 residues. Trimming at V came to 1 base and at J to 2 bases, leaving 2 bases not matched to a gene. Per germline, CDR1 DFQATT and CDR2 SNEGSKA (reference sequence). The CDR3 here is CSARVLAGGQETQYF. DNA of the CDR3: TGCAGTGCTAGAGTTCTAGCGGGGGGGCAAGAGACCCAGTACTTC.

The rearrangement uses TRBV9 and TRBJ2-5; D is unclear. Germline values: CDR1 SGDLS, CDR2 YYNGEE. The CDR3 runs 13 residues. V lost 0 bases to trimming and J lost 5 bases, with 8 bases between them. The CDR3 DNA is TGTGCCAGCAGCGTAGTCGTAGGGGAGACCCAGTACTTC. It is translated as CASSVVVGETQYF.

This chain connects TRBV6-5 to TRBJ2-2; 7 bases match TRBD1. Germline V gives CDR1 MNHEY, CDR2 SVGAGI. The CDR3 sequence is 15 residues long. Unmatched junction bases numbered 10, after V lost 9 bases and J lost 3 bases. The DNA for the CDR3 is TGTGCCAGTAATCAAGACAGGGCGGACACCGGGGAGCTGTTTTTT. This encodes CASNQDRADTGELFF.

The J gene is TRBJ2-7, the V gene TRBV7-9; TRBD1 aligns across 7 bases. The CDR3 has 14 amino acids. Germline assignment: CDR1 SEHNR and CDR2 FQNEAQ (reference sequence). V shed 4 bases and J 3 bases; nucleotides not matched to a gene: 6. Written as DNA, the CDR3 is TGTGCCAGCAGCTCCGACAGGGTCGGCTACGAGCAGTACGTC. It translates to CASSSDRVGYEQYV.